The rows below give T cell receptor beta chains drawn from one sample of a study of Ad26.COV2.S vaccination and SARS-CoV-2 variants. Produced via immunoSEQ multiplex PCR; TCRdb's table is partial and in-frame only. The table shows around 300,000 clones, with 75% to 90% occurring only once. Specimen: peripheral blood, collected in a trial of Ad26.COV2.S vaccine versus placebo. The source is a person between 18 and 60 years old who received the Ad26.COV2.S COVID-19 vaccine or a placebo. Each CDR3 is given with its conserved first and last residue. The D gene is left open where the match is weak.

J: TRBJ2-2; V: TRBV7-2; D: TRBD2; DNA: TGTGCCAGCAGCCCGGGGACTAGCGGGAGGGTTACCGGGGAGCTGTTTTTT; CDR3: CASSPGTSGRVTGELFF
J: TRBJ2-7; V: TRBV7-9; D: TRBD1; DNA: TGTGCCAGCAGCTTAGAGGGGGCTAAGGGCTACGAGCAGTACTTC; CDR3: CASSLEGAKGYEQYF
J: TRBJ1-3; V: TRBV9; D: .; DNA: TGTGCCAGCAGCGTAGCCGACTCTGGAAACACCATATATTTT; CDR3: CASSVADSGNTIYF
J: TRBJ1-1; V: TRBV4-1; D: .; DNA: TGCGCCAGCAGCCAAGCGTCCCAAGCAGGGACTGAAGCTTTCTTT; CDR3: CASSQASQAGTEAFF
J: TRBJ1-2; V: TRBV25-1; D: .; DNA: TGTGCCAGCAGGTCGGTCTATGGCTACACCTTC; CDR3: CASRSVYGYTF
J: TRBJ2-1; V: TRBV24-1; D: TRBD2; DNA: TGTGCCACCAGTGCAGTGACCCGGGAGGTTTACAATGAGCAGTTCTTC; CDR3: CATSAVTREVYNEQFF
J: TRBJ2-1; V: TRBV28; D: TRBD2; DNA: TGTGCCAGCAGCCGAGGACTAGCGGGAGGTGGTGAGCAGTTCTTC; CDR3: CASSRGLAGGGEQFF
J: TRBJ1-1; V: TRBV7-9; D: .; DNA: TGTGCCAGCAGCTTATGGGAAGAGAACACTGAAGCTTTCTTT; CDR3: CASSLWEENTEAFF
J: TRBJ2-7; V: TRBV4-1; D: .; DNA: TGCGCCAGCAGCCAAGTCCTCTGGCAGGTCGAGCAGTACTTC; CDR3: CASSQVLWQVEQYF
J: TRBJ2-1; V: TRBV15; D: .; DNA: TGTGCCACCAGCAGACGCTCGGCGTCAGGCCACAATGAGCAGTTCTTC; CDR3: CATSRRSASGHNEQFF
J: TRBJ2-1; V: TRBV7-2; D: .; DNA: TGTGCCAGCAGCTTAGACGGTGAGCAGTTCTTC; CDR3: CASSLDGEQFF
J: TRBJ2-5; V: TRBV5-1; D: TRBD2; DNA: TGCGCCAGCAGCTTGGCCCTGGCGGGAGTAAGGGAGACCCAGTACTTC; CDR3: CASSLALAGVRETQYF
J: TRBJ2-1; V: TRBV11-3; D: TRBD1; DNA: TGTGCCAGCAGCCTAGGACAGGGCTACAATGAGCAGTTCTTC; CDR3: CASSLGQGYNEQFF
J: TRBJ2-7; V: TRBV28; D: TRBD2; DNA: TGTGCCGGGAGCGGGGCAAACTCCTACGAGCAGTACTTC; CDR3: CAGSGANSYEQYF
J: TRBJ2-2; V: TRBV9; D: .; DNA: TGTGCCTTGCCCCCGACCCATCCCGGGGAGCTGTTTTTT; CDR3: CALPPTHPGELFF
J: TRBJ1-3; V: TRBV11-2; D: .; DNA: TGTGCCAGCAGCTACCTAGGCCGTAGCGGAAACACCATATATTTT; CDR3: CASSYLGRSGNTIYF
J: TRBJ2-5; V: TRBV11-3; D: TRBD1; DNA: TGTGCCAGCAGCCGGGACAGGGGGGAGACCCAGTACTTC; CDR3: CASSRDRGETQYF